One and the same sample provided the 21 T cell receptor beta chains below, sequenced in a study of blood T cell repertoires in COVID-19 (dated by TCRdb to 2018 to 2020). Library prep was done by the immunoSEQ multiplex PCR assay. The table comes from immuneACCESS by way of TCRdb, which keeps in-frame sequences with V and J called. Part of the clones is missing from these tables; in studies checked, under half for an unresolved V gene and the rest for unknown reasons. This sample holds tens of thousands of clones; 77% were observed only once. The ten biggest clones cover 35% to 55% of the sample. Sequencing used peripheral blood. These receptors all come from a man in his sixties or seventies with active or convalescent COVID-19.

This clone was seen once. The chain is built from TRBV6-2 or TRBV6-3 and TRBJ2-1; 11 bases are shared with TRBD2. Looked up from germline, CDR1 is MNHEY and CDR2 is SVGEGT. The CDR3 runs to 19 residues. With V trimmed by 2 bases and J by 3 bases, 12 bases remained unmatched. CDR3: CASSYPPRSGLAVYNEQFF. The CDR3 coding sequence is TGTGCCAGCAGTTACCCTCCCAGGTCGGGACTAGCGGTCTACAATGAGCAGTTCTTC.

The chain uses TRBV7-2 and TRBJ1-2, with no clear D. Trimming left V 1 base short and J 8 bases short, with 17 bases between. There are 15 residues in the CDR3. In germline, CDR1 is SGHTA, CDR2 FQGNSA. CDR3 DNA: TGTGCCAGCAGCTTAGGTCTACGGGGTGATGGCGGCTACACCTTC. Translation: CASSLGLRGDGGYTF.

This clone was observed a few times. The chain recombines TRBV7-6 with TRBJ1-1; D uncertain. The CDR3 runs to 14 residues. The V and J ends lost 2 bases and 1 base respectively, with 8 bases between them. Germline assignment: CDR1 SGHVS and CDR2 FNYEAQ. CDR3 sequence: CASSLRGRNTEAFF. The CDR3 DNA sequence: TGTGCCAGCAGCTTAAGAGGGAGGAACACTGAAGCTTTCTTT.

This chain links TRBV19 with TRBJ2-3; 13 bases line up with TRBD2. The CDR3 loop spans 15 amino acids. V shed 4 bases, J shed 4 bases, and the junction held 2 bases outside the gene matches. CDR1 LNHDA and CDR2 SQIVND come from the germline V gene (reference sequence). This CDR3 is CASSTGTSGADTQYF. The CDR3 DNA sequence: TGTGCCAGTAGTACCGGGACTAGCGGGGCAGATACGCAGTATTTT. Full variable domain (rest looked up from reference TRBV19 and TRBJ2-3): DGGITQSPKYLFRKEGQNVTLSCEQNLNHDAMYWYRQDPGQGLRLIYYSQIVNDFQKGDIAEGYSVSREKKESFPLTVTSAQKNPTAFYLCASSTGTSGADTQYFGPGTRLTVL.

The chain couples TRBV6-5 to TRBJ1-3, with a possible D match to TRBD1 (6 bases). This CDR3 is 15 amino acids long. The V end lost 6 bases, the J end lost 0 bases, and 12 bases lay between the germline ends. Germline values: CDR1 MNHEY, CDR2 SVGAGI. This chain's CDR3 is CASRGDRNSGNTIYF. The DNA of the CDR3 is TGTGCCAGCAGGGGCGACAGGAACTCTGGAAACACCATATATTTT.

The chain couples TRBV19 to TRBJ1-2; possibly TRBD1 for D (6 bases). The CDR3 loop spans 14 amino acids. In germline, CDR1 is LNHDA, CDR2 SQIVND (reference sequence). The V and J ends lost 6 bases and 8 bases respectively, with 19 bases between them. DNA of the CDR3: TGTGCCAGTAGGATACAGGGCGCTATGAGCGGCTACACCTTC. Translation gives CASRIQGAMSGYTF.

The V and J genes are TRBV28 and TRBJ2-7; D perhaps matches TRBD2 (7 bases). The CDR3 is 15 amino acids. Looked up from germline, CDR1 is MDHEN and CDR2 is SYDVKM. Trimming pared 3 bases from V and 0 bases from J, leaving 12 bases between. The CDR3 region has the DNA TGTGCCAGCAGTTTTGAGGGGGGGGGCTCCTACGAGCAGTACTTC. Protein: CASSFEGGGSYEQYF.

This chain connects TRBV7-9 to TRBJ1-2; D gene ambiguous. The germline V gene encodes CDR1 SEHNR and CDR2 FQNEAQ (reference sequence). The germline V and J ends were trimmed by 5 bases and 1 base, with 14 bases remaining between them. This CDR3 comprises 15 residues. The CDR3 nucleotides read TGTGCCAGCAGCAAAGGCTCTACTCTTAACTATGGCTACACCTTC. It translates to CASSKGSTLNYGYTF.

The chain is built from TRBV12-3 or TRBV12-4 and TRBJ1-2, with a tentative D call TRBD1 (5 bases). The V end was cut by 6 bases, the J end by 14 bases, with 22 bases between. The CDR3 loop spans 13 amino acids. In DNA, the CDR3 is TGTGCCAGCAGCCGGACGGGGCTCACACGGGGGACCTTC. This gives the protein CASSRTGLTRGTF.

This rearrangement joins TRBV19 to TRBJ2-1; 11 nucleotides agree with TRBD1. Trimming cost V 5 bases and J 8 bases; bases outside gene matches: 5. The CDR3 is 14 amino acids. Germline V gene sequence: CDR1 LNHDA, CDR2 SQIVND (reference sequence). For the CDR3, the DNA is TGTGCCAGTAGTGGGACAGGGGGTGGACATGAGCAGTTCTTC. It specifies CASSGTGGGHEQFF.

The chain recombines TRBV18 with TRBJ2-2, with 13 bases aligning to TRBD2. J gave up 4 bases and V 3 bases, and 11 bases lay outside the gene matches. Germline V gene sequence: CDR1 KGHSH, CDR2 LQKENI. The CDR3 sequence is 19 residues long. CDR3 sequence (DNA): TGTGCCAGCTCACCGGAACTAGCGGGAGGGACGACGACCACCGGGGAGCTGTTTTTT. Protein: CASSPELAGGTTTTGELFF.

The chain joins TRBV18 to TRBJ2-4; D is undetermined. The germline gives CDR1 KGHSH, CDR2 LQKENI. This CDR3 contains 14 residues. The ends were cut back, 3 bases at V and 9 bases at J, with 15 bases in the middle. The chain's CDR3 is CASSPEILLSIQYF. CDR3 in DNA: TGTGCCAGCTCACCGGAGATCTTATTGAGCATTCAGTACTTC.

The V and J genes are TRBV19 and TRBJ1-2, with D possibly TRBD1 on 6 matching bases. V lost 7 bases and J lost 6, with 12 bases in between. The CDR3 totals 12 residues. CDR1 is LNHDA, CDR2 SQIVND, per germline (reference sequence). CDR3 in amino acids: CASTQGGDGYTF. CDR3 nucleotide sequence: TGTGCCAGTACCCAAGGGGGGGATGGCTACACCTTC.

This clone was counted a single time. The chain is built from TRBV27 and TRBJ2-1; 7 positions agree with TRBD1. Trimming at V came to 4 bases and at J to 0 bases, leaving 3 bases not matched to a gene. The germline CDR1 and CDR2 sequences are MNHEY and SMNVEV (reference sequence). This CDR3 comprises 15 residues. CDR3 protein: CASSSGTVSYNEQFF. DNA for the CDR3: TGTGCCAGCAGTTCCGGGACAGTCTCCTACAATGAGCAGTTCTTC.

This chain uses TRBV5-1 with TRBJ2-1, with 7 bases aligning to TRBD2. This CDR3 has 14 residues. V lost 4 bases, J lost 7 bases, and 8 bases stayed unmatched. Germline V CDR1 and CDR2: SGHRS, YFSETQ. The CDR3 loop is CASSAGLVGNEQFF. The CDR3 nucleotides read TGCGCCAGCAGCGCAGGACTAGTTGGTAATGAGCAGTTCTTC.

The chain recombines TRBV18 with TRBJ2-2; perhaps TRBD1 as D (6 bases). In germline, CDR1 is KGHSH, CDR2 LQKENI. The CDR3 spans 14 residues. The V end was cut by 3 bases, the J end by 7 bases, with 12 bases between. CDR3 amino acids: CASSPSGQRGELFF. For the CDR3, the DNA is TGTGCCAGCTCACCCTCTGGACAGCGCGGGGAGCTGTTTTTT.

The V call is TRBV6-2 or TRBV6-3, the J call TRBJ1-1; no definite D call. The CDR3 is 13 amino acids. Germline V gene sequence: CDR1 MNHEY, CDR2 SVGEGT. V shed 3 bases and J shed 2 bases, with 7 bases lying between them. Here the CDR3 DNA reads TGTGCCAGCAGTTATGAGGAAAACACTGAAGCTTTCTTT. It translates to CASSYEENTEAFF.

This chain links TRBV7-2 with TRBJ1-4, with unresolved D. The germline V gene encodes CDR1 SGHTA and CDR2 FQGNSA. The CDR3 extends over 15 amino acids. V lost 4 bases to trimming and J lost 4 bases, with 13 bases between them. CDR3 in DNA: TGTGCCAGCAGCTCCTACCCGGGATTTAATGAAAAACTGTTTTTT. This gives the protein CASSSYPGFNEKLFF.

The rearrangement uses TRBV29-1 and TRBJ1-2; D may be TRBD1 (6 bases). V lost 6 bases, J lost 4 bases, and 15 bases lay in between. The germline V gene has CDR1 SQVTM and CDR2 ANQGSEA. The CDR3 runs 13 residues. CDR3 bases: TGCAGCGTCGGAGACAGGAGGAGCTATGGCTACACCTTC. Translated: CSVGDRRSYGYTF.

The gene calls are TRBV10-3 and TRBJ1-5; D might be TRBD1 (5 bases). V was pared by 0 bases and J by 2 bases, with 11 bases between. Germline V gene sequence: CDR1 ENHRY, CDR2 SYGVKD. The CDR3 has 16 residues. The CDR3 nucleotides read TGTGCCATCAGTGAGTCCGGGGGTTGGGGCAATCAGCCCCAGCATTTT. As protein: CAISESGGWGNQPQHF.

The rearrangement joins TRBV2 to TRBJ1-2, with D possibly matching TRBD1 (5 bases). Germline V gene lookup returns CDR1 SNHLY and CDR2 FYNNEI. This CDR3 spans 13 amino acids. V lost 3 bases, J lost 8 bases, and 13 bases lay in between. CDR3 loop: CASSEGTGRGYTF. The CDR3 nucleotides are TGTGCCAGCAGTGAGGGTACAGGTCGAGGCTACACCTTC.